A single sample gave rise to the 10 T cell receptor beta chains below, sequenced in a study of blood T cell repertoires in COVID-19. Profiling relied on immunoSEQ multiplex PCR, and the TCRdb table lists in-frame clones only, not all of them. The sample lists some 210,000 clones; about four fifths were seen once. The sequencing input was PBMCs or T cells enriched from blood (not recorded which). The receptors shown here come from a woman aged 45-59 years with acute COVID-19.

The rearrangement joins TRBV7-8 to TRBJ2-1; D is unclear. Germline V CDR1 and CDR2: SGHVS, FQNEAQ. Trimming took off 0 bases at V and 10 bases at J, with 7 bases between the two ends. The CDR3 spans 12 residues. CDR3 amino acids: CASSLALKEQFF. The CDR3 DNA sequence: TGTGCCAGCAGCTTAGCACTAAAGGAGCAGTTCTTC.

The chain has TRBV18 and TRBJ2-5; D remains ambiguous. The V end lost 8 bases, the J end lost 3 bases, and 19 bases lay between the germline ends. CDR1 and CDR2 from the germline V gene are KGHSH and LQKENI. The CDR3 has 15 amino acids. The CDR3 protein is CASVDSHLLKETQYF. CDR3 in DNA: TGTGCCAGCGTAGACTCGCACCTCCTCAAAGAGACCCAGTACTTC. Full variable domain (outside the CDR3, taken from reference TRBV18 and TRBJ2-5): NAGVMQNPRHLVRRRGQEARLRCSPMKGHSHVYWYRQLPEEGLKFMVYLQKENIIDESGMPKERFSAEFPKEGPSILRIQQVVRGDSAAYFCASVDSHLLKETQYFGPGTRLLVL.

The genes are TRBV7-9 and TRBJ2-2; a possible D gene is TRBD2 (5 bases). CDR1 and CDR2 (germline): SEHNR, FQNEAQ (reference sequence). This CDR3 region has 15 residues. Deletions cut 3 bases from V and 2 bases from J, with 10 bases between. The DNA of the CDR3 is TGTGCCAGCAGCTTGATGGCGGGCAACACCGGGGAGCTGTTTTTT. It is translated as CASSLMAGNTGELFF.

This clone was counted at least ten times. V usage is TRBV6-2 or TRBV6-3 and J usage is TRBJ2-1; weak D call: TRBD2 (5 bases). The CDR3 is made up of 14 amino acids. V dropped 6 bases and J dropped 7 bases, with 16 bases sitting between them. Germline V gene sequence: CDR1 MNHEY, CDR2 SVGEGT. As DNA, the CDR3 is TGTGCCAGCAGCCTCCCTGCGGGCGGTAATGAGCAGTTCTTC. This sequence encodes CASSLPAGGNEQFF.

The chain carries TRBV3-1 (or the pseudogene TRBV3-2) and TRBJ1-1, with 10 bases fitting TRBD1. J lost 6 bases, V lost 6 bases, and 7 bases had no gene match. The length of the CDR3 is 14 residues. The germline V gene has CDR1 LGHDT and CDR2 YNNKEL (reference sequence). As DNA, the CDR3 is TGTGCCAGCAGACATCTGACAGGGGGCTCTGAAGCTTTCTTT. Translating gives CASRHLTGGSEAFF.

The chain's CDR3 is CASSRGQRYNEQFF. The CDR3 DNA sequence: TGTGCCAGCAGCCGTGGACAGCGCTACAATGAGCAGTTCTTC. The chain couples TRBV7-3 to TRBJ2-1; weak D call: TRBD1 (6 bases). The CDR3 sequence is 14 residues long. Germline V gene lookup returns CDR1 SGHTA and CDR2 FQGTGA. V lost 5 bases, J lost 3 bases, and 11 bases lay in between.

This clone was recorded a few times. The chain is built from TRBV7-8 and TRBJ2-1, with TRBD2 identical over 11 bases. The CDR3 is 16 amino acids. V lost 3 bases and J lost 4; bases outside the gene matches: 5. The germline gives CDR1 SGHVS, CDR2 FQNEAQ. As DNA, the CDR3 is TGTGCCAGCAGCTTTATAGCGGGGGGGCCGTACAATGAGCAGTTCTTC. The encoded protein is CASSFIAGGPYNEQFF.

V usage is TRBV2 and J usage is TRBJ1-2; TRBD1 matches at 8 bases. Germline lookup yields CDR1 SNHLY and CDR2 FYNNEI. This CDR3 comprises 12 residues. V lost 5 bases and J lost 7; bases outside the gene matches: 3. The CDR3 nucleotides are TGTGCCAGCAGTTCGGACAGGGCTGGCTACACCTTC. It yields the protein CASSSDRAGYTF.

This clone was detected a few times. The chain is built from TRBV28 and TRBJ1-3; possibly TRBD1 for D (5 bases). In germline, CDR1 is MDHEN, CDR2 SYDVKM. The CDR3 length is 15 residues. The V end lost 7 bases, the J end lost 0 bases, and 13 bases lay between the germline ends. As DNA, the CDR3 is TGTGCCAGCAACGCTCTGACAGCCTCTGGAAACACCATATATTTT. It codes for CASNALTASGNTIYF.

The CDR3 is CASSFYRGINEKLFF. CDR3 coding DNA: TGTGCCAGCAGCTTCTACAGGGGTATAAATGAAAAACTGTTTTTT. The chain employs TRBV3-1 (or the pseudogene TRBV3-2) and TRBJ1-4; 7 nucleotides align to TRBD1. CDR1 and CDR2 (germline): LGHDT, YNNKEL (reference sequence). The length of the CDR3 is 15 residues. Trimming removed 5 bases from V and 5 bases from J; junction bases left unmatched: 8.